This TCR beta chain originates from a study of T cells in Graves' hyperthyroidism and ophthalmopathy. Template material for amplifying TCR beta CDR3 regions consisted of RNA transcripts. The study used the HTBI primer set for a first-round RT-PCR of the TCR CDR3. TCRdb re-called the multiplex PCR reads through MiXCR, storing one row per CDR3 protein. The table shows a few hundred thousand distinct CDR3 sequences, with 15% to 18% occurring only once. This CDR3 contains 15 residues. Germline V gives CDR1 DFQATT, CDR2 SNEGSKA (reference sequence). The V gene end was trimmed by 2 bases and the J gene end by 5 bases; junction bases not matched to a gene: 9. Patients counted as stable if ophthalmopathy did not develop within 18 months. This clonotype was observed at least ten times. The antigen is undetermined. Study outcomes and limitations: The model predicted ophthalmopathy a median around six months before onset. Clonotypes that were expanded in thyroid above 0.001 mostly appeared in blood too.

The sample consisted of blood. The chain couples TRBV20-1 to TRBJ2-1; 7 nucleotides line up with TRBD2. This sequence was found in a young woman with Graves' hyperthyroidism. CDR3 residues: CSARTGRLANNEQFF. CDR3 bases: TGCAGTGCTAGAACCGGAAGACTAGCAAACAATGAGCAGTTCTTC.